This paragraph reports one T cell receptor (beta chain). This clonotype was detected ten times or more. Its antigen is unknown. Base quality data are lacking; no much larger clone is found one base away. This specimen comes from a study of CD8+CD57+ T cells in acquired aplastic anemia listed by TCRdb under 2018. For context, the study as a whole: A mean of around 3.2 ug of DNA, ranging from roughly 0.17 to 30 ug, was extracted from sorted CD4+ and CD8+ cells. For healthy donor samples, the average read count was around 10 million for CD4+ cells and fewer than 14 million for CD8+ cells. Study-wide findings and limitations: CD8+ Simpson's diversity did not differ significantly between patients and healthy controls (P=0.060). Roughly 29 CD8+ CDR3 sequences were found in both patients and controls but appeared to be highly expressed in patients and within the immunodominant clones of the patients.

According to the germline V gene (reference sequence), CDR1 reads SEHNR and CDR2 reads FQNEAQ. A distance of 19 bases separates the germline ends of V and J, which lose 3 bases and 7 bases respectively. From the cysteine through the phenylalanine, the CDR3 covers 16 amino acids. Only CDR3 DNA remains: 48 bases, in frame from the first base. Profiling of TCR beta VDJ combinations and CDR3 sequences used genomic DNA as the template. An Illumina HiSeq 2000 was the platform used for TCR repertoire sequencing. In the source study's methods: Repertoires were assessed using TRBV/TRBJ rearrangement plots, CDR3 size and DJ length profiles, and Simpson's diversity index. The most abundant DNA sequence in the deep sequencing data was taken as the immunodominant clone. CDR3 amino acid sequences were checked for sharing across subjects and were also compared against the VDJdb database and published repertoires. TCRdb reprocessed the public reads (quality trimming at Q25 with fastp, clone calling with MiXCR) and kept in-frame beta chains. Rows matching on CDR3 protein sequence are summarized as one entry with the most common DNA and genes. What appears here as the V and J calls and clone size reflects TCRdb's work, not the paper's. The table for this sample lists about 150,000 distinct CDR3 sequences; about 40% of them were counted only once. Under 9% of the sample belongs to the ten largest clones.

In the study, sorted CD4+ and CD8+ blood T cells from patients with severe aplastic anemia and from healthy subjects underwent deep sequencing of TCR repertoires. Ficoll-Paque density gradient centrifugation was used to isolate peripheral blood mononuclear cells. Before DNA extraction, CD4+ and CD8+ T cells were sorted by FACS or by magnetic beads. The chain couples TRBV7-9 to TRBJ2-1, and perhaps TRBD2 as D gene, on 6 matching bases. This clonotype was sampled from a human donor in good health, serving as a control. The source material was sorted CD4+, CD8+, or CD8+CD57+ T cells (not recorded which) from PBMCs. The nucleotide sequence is TGTGCCAGCAGCTTGGCGATCGGGAGCAGCCTTAATGAGCAGTTCTTC. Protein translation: CASSLAIGSSLNEQFF.